This T cell receptor beta chain was recorded in a study of T cell clones after liver transplantation. Study-wide background: TCRbeta sequencing after a pre-transplant mixed lymphocyte reaction identified graft-donor-reactive clones, later tracked in post-transplant blood.

Clones were sequenced by immunoSEQ multiplex PCR, and TCRdb holds only the in-frame ones, with some missing. The sample has 55,000 to 75,000 clones, 70% seen once. V was pared by 5 bases and J by 4 bases, with 20 bases between. This CDR3 is 17 amino acids long. Germline lookup yields CDR1 SGHTA and CDR2 FQGNSA. This sequence was found in a human patient who received a liver transplant. Some T cells may have originated in the graft donor. The rearrangement uses TRBV7-2 and TRBJ2-2; a possible D gene is TRBD1 (5 bases). The input for sequencing was CD4+ T cells from blood, taken at the approximately 16-month timepoint. CDR3 amino acids: CASSHSGMVDVTGELFF. The CDR3 DNA is TGTGCCAGCAGCCATTCAGGGATGGTAGACGTCACCGGGGAGCTGTTTTTT.